The 32 T cell receptor beta chains below all came from one sample that was sequenced in a study of OX40 agonist ivuxolimab in advanced cancers. Sequenced by immunoSEQ multiplex PCR; TCRdb stores in-frame clones only, minus some. Among some 14,000 clones listed, around 87% were seen once. The sample was CD4+ or CD8+ T cells sorted from blood, taken in a trial of the OX40 agonist ivuxolimab. The receptors originated from an adult with an advanced solid tumor such as melanoma, head and neck, liver or kidney cancer.

This clone has a single count. The rearrangement uses TRBV7-9 and TRBJ1-4; D might be TRBD1 (5 bases). The V gene lost 5 bases and the J gene lost 6 bases, with 16 bases spanning the gap. Germline values: CDR1 SEHNR, CDR2 FQNEAQ (reference sequence). This CDR3 region has 15 residues. This chain's CDR3 is CASSLEGFGDEKLFF. CDR3 nucleotide sequence: TGTGCCAGCAGCCTTGAGGGGTTTGGGGATGAAAAACTGTTTTTT.

This chain connects TRBV6-5 to TRBJ2-1; no reliable D call. Germline values: CDR1 MNHEY, CDR2 SVGAGI. Trimming took 4 bases from V and 9 from J, leaving 13 bases between them. The CDR3 contains 13 residues. The CDR3 sequence is CASSSVIGLEQFF. The CDR3 bases are TGTGCCAGCAGTTCTGTGATTGGGCTTGAGCAGTTCTTC.

This clone was picked up one time. The gene calls are TRBV11-2 and TRBJ2-1; 13 bases are a match to TRBD2. The trim removed 5 bases at V and 5 bases at J, leaving 9 bases unmatched. Germline V gives CDR1 SGHAT, CDR2 FQNNGV. The CDR3 is 17 amino acids. The CDR3 here is CASSPGGTSGDNNEQFF. The CDR3 DNA reads TGTGCCAGCAGCCCCGGGGGGACTAGCGGGGACAACAATGAGCAGTTCTTC. The full variable domain, in which reference TRBV11-2 and TRBJ2-1 provide the parts outside the CDR3, is EAGVAQSPRYKIIEKRQSVAFWCNPISGHATLYWYQQILGQGPKLLIQFQNNGVVDDSQLPKDRFSAERLKGVDSTLKIQPAKLEDSAVYLCASSPGGTSGDNNEQFFGPGTRLTVL.

The gene calls are TRBV7-6 and TRBJ2-7, with D possibly called TRBD1 or TRBD2 (5 bases each). V lost 5 bases, J lost 4 bases, and 18 bases lay in between. The CDR3 totals 15 residues. Germline V gives CDR1 SGHVS, CDR2 FNYEAQ. This chain's CDR3 is CASSLEGSTLYEQYF. CDR3 nucleotides: TGTGCCAGCAGCCTAGAGGGGTCTACCCTTTACGAGCAGTACTTC.

The rearrangement joins TRBV19 to TRBJ2-5, with D perhaps TRBD1 or TRBD2 (6 bases each). CDR3 length equals 15 residues. Trimming cost V 4 bases and J 4 bases, with 16 bases left between them. Germline V CDR1 and CDR2: LNHDA, SQIVND (reference sequence). This chain's CDR3 is CASSNREVQRETQYF. CDR3 in DNA: TGTGCCAGTAGTAACAGGGAGGTTCAAAGAGAGACCCAGTACTTC.

The V gene is TRBV7-3, the J gene TRBJ2-1; D perhaps matches TRBD2 (5 bases). This CDR3 has 14 residues. V lost 4 bases, J lost 6 bases, and 13 bases lay in between. Germline V gene data show CDR1 as SGHTA and CDR2 as FQGTGA. CDR3 DNA sequence: TGTGCCAGCAGCTCCTCGGGAAAGTCCAATGAGCAGTTCTTC. As protein: CASSSSGKSNEQFF.

The rearrangement joins TRBV27 to TRBJ2-3; D unclear. The germline V gene has CDR1 MNHEY and CDR2 SMNVEV (reference sequence). Trimming cost V 3 bases and J 1 base, with 5 bases left between them. CDR3 length equals 13 residues. CDR3 in amino acids: CASSFSRTDTQYF. The CDR3 DNA reads as TGTGCCAGCAGTTTTTCCCGCACAGATACGCAGTATTTT.

The CDR3 region is CASSAVTSGGFTNYEQYF. In DNA, the CDR3 is TGTGCCAGCAGCGCCGTCACTAGCGGGGGGTTCACTAACTACGAGCAGTACTTC. The gene calls are TRBV7-3 and TRBJ2-7; TRBD2 matches 12 bases. V gave up 5 bases and J gave up 3 bases; unmatched junction bases: 14. The V gene's germline CDR1 is SGHTA and CDR2 FQGTGA. This CDR3 is built from 18 residues.

This chain links TRBV7-9 with TRBJ2-5; D possibly corresponds to TRBD2 (5 bases). The DNA end favors TRBJ2-7, so the J call may be wrong. Germline lookup yields CDR1 SEHNR and CDR2 FQNEAQ (reference sequence). The length of the CDR3 is 14 residues. Written as DNA, the CDR3 is TGTGCCAGCAGCGACACCGGAGGCGCCTACGAGCAGTACTTC. This gives the protein CASSDTGGAYEQYF.

The V and J genes are TRBV7-2 and TRBJ2-7, with 9 bases that match TRBD1. CDR1 and CDR2 from the germline V gene are SGHTA and FQGNSA. V lost 3 bases, J lost 3 bases, and 3 bases stayed unmatched. This CDR3 spans 14 amino acids. The CDR3: CASSLGQGNYEQYF. The CDR3 bases are TGTGCCAGCAGCTTGGGACAGGGAAACTACGAGCAGTACTTC.

The rearrangement links TRBV19 to TRBJ2-4; D gene uncertain. Trimming left V 5 bases short and J 8 bases short, with 7 bases between. The V gene's germline CDR1 is LNHDA and CDR2 SQIVND (reference sequence). CDR3 length equals 11 residues. CDR3 nucleotides: TGTGCCAGTAGTGGGGTAGACATTCAGTACTTC. Protein product: CASSGVDIQYF.

The chain links TRBV4-3 to TRBJ1-4; 7 bases are a match to TRBD1. With 6 bases clipped from V and 4 bases from J, the junction kept 17 bases outside the gene matches. The germline CDR1 and CDR2 sequences are LGHNA and YSLEER. The CDR3 has 18 residues. The DNA for the CDR3 is TGCGCCAGCAGTCCCCAGGGGGAAACTTTGGGACGTAATGAAAAACTGTTTTTT. Its translation: CASSPQGETLGRNEKLFF.

J is TRBJ1-1 and V is TRBV30; no clear D gene. Between the trimmed V and J ends, which lost 5 bases and 0 bases, there was a span of 13 bases. The CDR3 extends over 14 amino acids. Germline V gives CDR1 GTSNPN, CDR2 SVGIG (reference sequence). The CDR3 nucleotides read TGTGCCTGGGAAAAGTTACGGTTGAACACTGAAGCTTTCTTT. This translates into CAWEKLRLNTEAFF.

V and J are TRBV13 and TRBJ2-5; 12 bases agree with TRBD1. Germline values: CDR1 PRHDT, CDR2 FYEKMQ (reference sequence). Unmatched junction bases numbered 10, after V lost 3 bases and J lost 5 bases. The CDR3 covers 17 residues. The CDR3 sequence: CASSLGQGAVRMETQYF. The CDR3 bases are TGTGCCAGCAGCTTGGGACAGGGGGCGGTTCGAATGGAGACCCAGTACTTC. Full variable domain (remainder filled in from reference TRBV13 and TRBJ2-5): AAGVIQSPRHLIKEKRETATLKCYPIPRHDTVYWYQQGPGQDPQFLISFYEKMQSDKGSIPDRFSAQQFSDYHSELNMSSLELGDSALYFCASSLGQGAVRMETQYFGPGTRLLVL.

The V and J genes are TRBV25-1 and TRBJ2-2; a weak D match, TRBD1 (5 bases). V gave up 7 bases and J gave up 4 bases, with 7 bases separating them. Germline CDR1 and CDR2: MGHDK and SYGVNS. The CDR3 has 12 residues. Here the CDR3 reads CASTRATGELFF. Written as DNA, the CDR3 is TGTGCCAGCACCAGGGCCACCGGGGAGCTGTTTTTT.

The V and J genes are TRBV9 and TRBJ1-2; TRBD1 matches at 8 bases. Germline CDR1 and CDR2: SGDLS and YYNGEE. The CDR3 loop spans 14 amino acids. The trim removed 4 bases at V and 6 bases at J, leaving 8 bases unmatched. The CDR3 spells CASSSSTGANGYTF. The CDR3 DNA is TGTGCCAGCAGCTCTTCGACAGGGGCTAATGGCTACACCTTC.

The chain links TRBV5-6 to TRBJ2-1; the D gene is possibly TRBD1 (5 bases). Germline-derived CDR1 and CDR2 are SGHDT and YYEEEE. V gave up 4 bases and J gave up 0 bases, with 23 bases separating them. CDR3 length equals 19 residues. The CDR3 reads CASSLPHGLGRSSYNEQFF. CDR3 coding DNA: TGTGCCAGCAGCCTCCCTCACGGATTGGGGCGGAGCTCCTACAATGAGCAGTTCTTC.

The chain couples TRBV5-1 to TRBJ2-7; 8 nucleotides line up with TRBD2. Germline CDR1 and CDR2: SGHRS and YFSETQ. V dropped 2 bases and J dropped 3; count of bases not matched to a gene: 13. The CDR3 spans 17 residues. The CDR3 DNA reads TGCGCCAGCAGCTTTCGTCCGGGACTAGATTCGGTCTACGAGCAGTACTTC. Residues: CASSFRPGLDSVYEQYF.

The gene calls are TRBV7-2 and TRBJ2-7; TRBD2 matches at 8 bases. Trimming took 6 bases from V and 5 from J; bases not matched to a gene: 6. This CDR3 comprises 13 residues. Germline V gives CDR1 SGHTA, CDR2 FQGNSA. This chain's CDR3 is CASRISGGDEQYF. CDR3 in DNA: TGTGCCAGCAGGATCTCGGGGGGGGACGAGCAGTACTTC.

This clone has a single count. The chain combines TRBV7-8 with TRBJ2-3; 7 nucleotides line up with TRBD2. This CDR3 spans 14 amino acids. J lost 0 bases, V lost 11 bases, and 8 bases had no gene match. The germline V gene has CDR1 SGHVS and CDR2 FQNEAQ. The DNA of the CDR3 is TGTGCCGCAGCCCCGGGGGGTAGCACAGATACGCAGTATTTT. This encodes CAAAPGGSTDTQYF. The whole variable domain, remainder taken from reference TRBV7-8 and TRBJ2-3, is GAGVSQSPRYKVAKRGQDVALRCDPISGHVSLFWYQQALGQGPEFLTYFQNEAQLDKSGLPSDRFFAERPEGSVSTLKIQRTQQEDSAVYLCAAAPGGSTDTQYFGPGTRLTVL.

This chain connects TRBV2 to TRBJ1-5; the D gene is possibly TRBD1 (6 bases). Germline CDR1 SNHLY, CDR2 FYNNEI. V was pared by 5 bases and J by 4 bases, with 9 bases between. This CDR3 contains 13 residues. The CDR3 sequence is CASSRQVNQPQHF. The CDR3 DNA reads TGTGCCAGCAGTCGACAGGTGAATCAGCCCCAGCATTTT.

Concerning this clone: The identical CDR3 is also encoded by other nucleotide sequences in the sample. The chain links TRBV4-1 to TRBJ2-3; 10 bases map to TRBD1. V was pared by 0 bases and J by 2 bases, with 11 bases of the junction left unmatched. This CDR3 has 19 amino acids. Germline V gives CDR1 MGHRA, CDR2 YSYEKL. The CDR3 coding sequence is TGCGCCAGCAGCCAAGATCGACGAGGCGGGACAGGGGTCACAGATACGCAGTATTTT. Translating it yields CASSQDRRGGTGVTDTQYF.

The rearrangement uses TRBV15 and TRBJ2-1; D not resolved. CDR1 LNHNV and CDR2 YYDKDF come from the germline V gene (reference sequence). Trimming shortened V by 0 bases and J by 2 bases, and 20 bases separated the two germline ends. This CDR3 spans 19 amino acids. CDR3 DNA: TGTGCCACCAGCAGAGAGGGTTTGAAGAGGTTAAACGCCTACAATGAGCAGTTCTTC. Translating gives CATSREGLKRLNAYNEQFF. The complete variable domain, with remaining parts taken from reference TRBV15 and TRBJ2-1, reads DAMVIQNPRYQVTQFGKPVTLSCSQTLNHNVMYWYQQKSSQAPKLLFHYYDKDFNNEADTPDNFQSRRPNTSFCFLDIRSPGLGDTAMYLCATSREGLKRLNAYNEQFFGPGTRLTVL.

V usage is TRBV4-2 and J usage is TRBJ2-7; 10 positions agree with TRBD2. The germline V gene has CDR1 LGHNA and CDR2 YNFKEQ. CDR3 length equals 15 residues. The J segment lost 4 bases and the V segment lost 3 bases, leaving 6 bases of the junction unmatched. This CDR3 is CASSQRAGGVYEQYF. CDR3 DNA: TGTGCCAGCAGCCAGCGAGCGGGGGGGGTGTACGAGCAGTACTTC.

This chain connects TRBV11-2 to TRBJ1-1, with a possible D match to TRBD1 (5 bases). Trimming shortened V by 2 bases and J by 6 bases, and 19 bases separated the two germline ends. CDR1 and CDR2 (germline): SGHAT, FQNNGV. The CDR3 loop spans 16 amino acids. The CDR3: CASSLISGIRVSEAFF. For the CDR3, the DNA is TGTGCCAGCAGCTTAATTTCAGGGATACGGGTCTCTGAAGCTTTCTTT.

The chain has TRBV4-1 and TRBJ2-5, with a tentative D call TRBD1 (6 bases). The CDR3 sequence is 15 residues long. Germline CDR1 and CDR2: MGHRA and YSYEKL. Trimming took 1 base from V and 1 from J, leaving 10 bases between them. The DNA for the CDR3 is TGCGCCAGCAGCCAAGGACAGGTGATCCAAGAGACCCAGTACTTC. Translating it yields CASSQGQVIQETQYF.

A few counts support this clone. This chain links TRBV5-6 with TRBJ1-1; D gene ambiguous. The CDR3 covers 15 residues. Germline V gene lookup returns CDR1 SGHDT and CDR2 YYEEEE. Trimming stripped 2 bases from V and 0 bases from J, with 11 bases between. This CDR3 reads CASSLSATVNTEAFF. CDR3 nucleotide sequence: TGTGCCAGCAGCTTAAGCGCGACGGTGAACACTGAAGCTTTCTTT.

V and J are TRBV2 and TRBJ1-4; 8 bases are shared with TRBD1. CDR3 size: 16 residues. The V and J ends lost 6 bases and 7 bases, in that order; junction bases with no gene match: 13. CDR1 and CDR2 (germline): SNHLY, FYNNEI. CDR3 sequence: CASRERTGRFFEKLFF. The DNA of the CDR3 is TGTGCCAGCAGGGAACGGACAGGGCGGTTTTTTGAAAAACTGTTTTTT.

This clone appeared once. V gene TRBV6-5 combines with J gene TRBJ1-1, with D perhaps matching TRBD1 (5 bases). The CDR3 loop spans 14 amino acids. Germline V gene lookup returns CDR1 MNHEY and CDR2 SVGAGI. Trimming removed 6 bases from V and 2 bases from J, with 13 bases in between. CDR3 bases: TGTGCCAGCAGCATGGGACGGCATAACACTGAAGCTTTCTTT. Protein: CASSMGRHNTEAFF.

This clone was recorded a few times. This chain connects TRBV2 to TRBJ1-6; no reliable D call. V dropped 5 bases and J dropped 8 bases, with 16 bases sitting between them. The CDR3 runs 15 residues. Germline CDR1 is SNHLY and CDR2 is FYNNEI. This CDR3 reads CASSQGHFIDSPLHF. DNA of the CDR3: TGTGCCAGCAGTCAAGGTCATTTTATAGATTCACCCCTCCACTTT. Variable domain in full (rest from reference TRBV2 and TRBJ1-6): EPEVTQTPSHQVTQMGQEVILRCVPISNHLYFYWYRQILGQKVEFLVSFYNNEISEKSEIFDDQFSVERPDGSNFTLKIRSTKLEDSAMYFCASSQGHFIDSPLHFGNGTRLTVT.

This sequence joins TRBV29-1 and TRBJ1-2, with D maybe TRBD1 (6 bases). The germline V gene encodes CDR1 SQVTM and CDR2 ANQGSEA. This CDR3 is 11 amino acids long. V was clipped by 7 bases and J by 4 bases, with 10 bases between them. The CDR3: CSAGQLYGYTF. Written as DNA, the CDR3 is TGCAGCGCCGGACAGCTCTATGGCTACACCTTC.

The rearrangement links TRBV7-8 to TRBJ1-2; 8 nucleotides agree with TRBD1. Unmatched junction bases numbered 7, after V lost 5 bases and J lost 8 bases. CDR1 is SGHVS and CDR2 is FQNEAQ in the germline V gene. The CDR3 is made up of 13 amino acids. CDR3 nucleotide sequence: TGTGCCAGCAGCCCCCGCCGGGACAGGGGCTACACCTTC. As protein: CASSPRRDRGYTF. Variable domain in full (rest from reference TRBV7-8 and TRBJ1-2): GAGVSQSPRYKVAKRGQDVALRCDPISGHVSLFWYQQALGQGPEFLTYFQNEAQLDKSGLPSDRFFAERPEGSVSTLKIQRTQQEDSAVYLCASSPRRDRGYTFGSGTRLTVV.